These 7 T cell receptor beta chains were sequenced from one sample in a study of Ad26.COV2.S vaccination and SARS-CoV-2 variants (dated by TCRdb to about 2021). The sample's treatment or condition label, in plain terms: 19 received Ad26.COV2.S at low or high dose, single or two shots; several received placebo; per-sample allocation not given. For vaccine and placebo recipients, the sequenced repertoires came from samples collected on day 63 after the first injection. To prepare the library, the immunoSEQ multiplex PCR assay was applied. The clones in this table, taken by TCRdb from immuneACCESS, are in-frame only. Not every clone is retained; where verified, under half of the shortfall comes from an unresolved V gene, and the cause of the rest is unknown. This sample holds about 350,000 clones; approximately 86% were observed only once. Jointly, the top ten make up about 10% of the sample. The sequenced sample was peripheral blood, obtained in a trial of Ad26.COV2.S vaccine versus placebo. Every receptor here comes from a person aged 18-65 years who received the Ad26.COV2.S COVID-19 vaccine or a placebo.

V usage is TRBV18 and J usage is TRBJ1-5; TRBD1 agrees at 8 bases. J gave up 5 bases and V 3 bases, and 9 bases lay outside the gene matches. The germline V gene has CDR1 KGHSH and CDR2 LQKENI. The CDR3 consists of 16 residues. This chain's CDR3 is CASSPVDRGGDQPQHF. The CDR3 DNA reads as TGTGCCAGCTCACCGGTCGACAGGGGCGGTGATCAGCCCCAGCATTTT.

The chain links TRBV11-2 to TRBJ1-6, with TRBD1 identical over 9 bases. Germline V gives CDR1 SGHAT, CDR2 FQNNGV. The CDR3 covers 14 residues. The junction had 3 bases not matched to a gene; V was cut back by 5 bases and J by 7 bases. CDR3 in amino acids: CASSPGTGNSPLHF. The CDR3 DNA follows: TGTGCCAGCAGCCCCGGGACAGGGAATTCACCCCTCCACTTT.

This clone was seen only once. The genes are TRBV6-4 and TRBJ1-4; D is undetermined. CDR1 and CDR2 from the germline V gene are MRHNA and SNTAGT. There are 13 residues in the CDR3. V gave up 2 bases and J gave up 4 bases, with 5 bases separating them. DNA for the CDR3: TGTGCCAGCAGTGACAGCCATAATGAAAAACTGTTTTTT. Encoded protein: CASSDSHNEKLFF.

This clone has just a few counts. The CDR3: CASSLGRSSGIQETQYF. Written as DNA, the CDR3 is TGTGCCAGCAGCTTGGGGCGTTCGAGCGGGATACAAGAGACCCAGTACTTC. The chain is built from TRBV5-8 and TRBJ2-5; 7 nucleotides match TRBD2. This CDR3 spans 17 amino acids. Germline V lookup: CDR1 SGHTS, CDR2 YDEGEE. With 0 bases clipped from V and 2 bases from J, the junction kept 10 bases outside the gene matches.

The chain combines TRBV5-1 with TRBJ2-3; D tentatively fits TRBD1 or TRBD2 (6 bases each). The germline V gene encodes CDR1 SGHRS and CDR2 YFSETQ. This CDR3 comprises 15 residues. V lost 2 bases and J 3 bases, leaving 13 bases between the germline ends. The CDR3: CASSFQGRDTDTQYF. CDR3 DNA: TGCGCCAGCAGCTTCCAGGGGCGGGATACAGATACGCAGTATTTT.

This clone was observed a few times. This chain links TRBV5-5 with TRBJ2-6, with no clear D. V gave up 0 bases and J gave up 0 bases, with 4 bases separating them. This CDR3 spans 15 amino acids. Germline loops: CDR1 SGHKS, CDR2 YYEKEE (reference sequence). The CDR3 spells CASSLASSGANVLTF. CDR3 DNA sequence: TGTGCCAGCAGCTTGGCGAGCTCTGGGGCCAACGTCCTGACTTTC.

The V gene is TRBV7-9, the J gene TRBJ1-1; TRBD1 is a possible D gene (6 bases). In germline, CDR1 is SEHNR, CDR2 FQNEAQ (reference sequence). Trimming stripped 5 bases from V and 4 bases from J, with 29 bases between. The CDR3 runs 19 residues. The CDR3 DNA follows: TGTGCCAGCAGCCTTACCCATCCCCGGGGGCGGGGAGGGGGCACTGAAGCTTTCTTT. Translated: CASSLTHPRGRGGGTEAFF.